The subject of this entry is one TCR beta chain. What it binds is unknown. The sample originates from a study of blood T cells in healthy people across ages. General observations from the study: Whereas aged donors had fewer naive CD4+ cells, long-lived donors had more of them and higher diversity.

This CDR3 comprises 15 residues. J lost 3 bases, V lost 3 bases, and 8 bases had no gene match. Germline assignment: CDR1 SGHRS and CDR2 YFSETQ. Total RNA amounts of at least 5 micrograms were extracted per sample. With a J-beta primer mix and a sample-barcoded 5' primer, a second PCR ran about 7 to 11 cycles. Every sample gave at least 2.5 million paired-end reads containing CDR3. TCRdb analysed the 5' RACE reads with MiXCR anew, one entry per CDR3 protein. The sample carries under 1,000,000 distinct CDR3 sequences, 35% to 60% recorded once. The chain is built from TRBV5-1 and TRBJ2-7, with TRBD1 matching over 8 bases. Sequenced material: blood. The TCR comes from a man older than 75 in good health. The CDR3 is CASSSVGTGGYEQYF. The DNA for the CDR3 is TGCGCCAGCAGCTCCGTTGGGACAGGAGGCTACGAGCAGTACTTC.